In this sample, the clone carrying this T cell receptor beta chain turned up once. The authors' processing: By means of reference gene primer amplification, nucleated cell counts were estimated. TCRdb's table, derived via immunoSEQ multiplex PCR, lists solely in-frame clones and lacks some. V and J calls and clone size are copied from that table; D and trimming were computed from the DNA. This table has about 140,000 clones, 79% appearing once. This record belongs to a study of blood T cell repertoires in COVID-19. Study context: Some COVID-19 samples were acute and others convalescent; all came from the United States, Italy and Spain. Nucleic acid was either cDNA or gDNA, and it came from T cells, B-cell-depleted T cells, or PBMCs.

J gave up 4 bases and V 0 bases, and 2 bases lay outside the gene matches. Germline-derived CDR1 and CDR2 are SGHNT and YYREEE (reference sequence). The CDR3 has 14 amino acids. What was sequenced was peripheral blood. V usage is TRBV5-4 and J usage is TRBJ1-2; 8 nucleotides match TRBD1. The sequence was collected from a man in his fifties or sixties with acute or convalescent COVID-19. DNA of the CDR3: TGTGCCAGCAGCTTGGGACAGGGGATCTATGGCTACACCTTC. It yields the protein CASSLGQGIYGYTF.